The TCR beta chain under discussion was sequenced for a study of blood T cell repertoires in COVID-19. TCRdb's table, derived via immunoSEQ multiplex PCR, lists solely in-frame clones and lacks some. The sample shows more than 95,000 clones, approximately 72% of them seen only once. The CDR3 sequence is 15 residues long. J was trimmed by 4 bases and V by 7 bases; bases with no gene match: 10. Germline lookup yields CDR1 LGHDT and CDR2 YNNKEL (reference sequence). The V and J genes are TRBV3-1 (or the pseudogene TRBV3-2) and TRBJ2-3; 8 nucleotides agree with TRBD2. The specimen was peripheral blood. The sequence came from a woman in her 70s with acute or convalescent COVID-19. CDR3 in DNA: TGTGCCAGCACCCCGGGGGGGGCCCGGGCAGATACGCAGTATTTT. It codes for CASTPGGARADTQYF.